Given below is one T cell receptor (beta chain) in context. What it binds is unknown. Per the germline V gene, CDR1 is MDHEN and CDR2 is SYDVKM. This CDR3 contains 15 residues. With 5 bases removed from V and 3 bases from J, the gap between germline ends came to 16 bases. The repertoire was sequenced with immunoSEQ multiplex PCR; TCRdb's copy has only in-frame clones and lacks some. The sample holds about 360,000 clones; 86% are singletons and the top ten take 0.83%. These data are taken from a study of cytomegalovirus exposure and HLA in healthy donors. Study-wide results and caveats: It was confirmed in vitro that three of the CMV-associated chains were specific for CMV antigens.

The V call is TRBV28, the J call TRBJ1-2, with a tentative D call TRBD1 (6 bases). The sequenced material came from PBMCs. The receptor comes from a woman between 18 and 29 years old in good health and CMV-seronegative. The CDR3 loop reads CASSVTGTPDYGYTF. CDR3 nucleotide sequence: TGTGCCAGCAGTGTGACCGGGACACCCGACTATGGCTACACCTTC.